This entry features one T cell receptor (beta chain) sequence. The CDR3 is made up of 15 amino acids. V was cut by 0 bases and J by 8 bases, with 16 bases left in between. Germline V gene lookup returns CDR1 LNHNV and CDR2 YYDKDF (reference sequence). Produced via immunoSEQ multiplex PCR; TCRdb's table is partial and in-frame only. The sample lists around 140,000 clones; around nine tenths were seen once. The sample comes from a study of blood T cell repertoires in COVID-19. Study-level information: The cDNA or gDNA used as material had been derived from T cells, B-cell-depleted T cells, or PBMCs.

The sample taken for sequencing was peripheral blood. The chain has TRBV15 and TRBJ1-2; D perhaps matches TRBD1 (5 bases). This TCR was recovered from a woman in her sixties with acute or convalescent COVID-19. CDR3 coding DNA: TGTGCCACCAGCAGAGATCAGGGCAGGGCGTCAGGCTACACCTTC. Translated, it gives CATSRDQGRASGYTF.